These 26 T cell receptor beta chains were all obtained from the same sample, sequenced in a study of blood T cell repertoires in COVID-19. The protocol was immunoSEQ multiplex PCR, while the TCRdb copy is restricted to in-frame clones and leaves out a portion. The sample lists some 140,000 clones, roughly 80% occurring once. Sequencing was carried out using peripheral blood. These receptors were collected from a woman over 75 with acute or convalescent COVID-19.

The chain couples TRBV19 to TRBJ1-1; 10 bases align to TRBD1. The germline CDR1 and CDR2 sequences are LNHDA and SQIVND (reference sequence). This CDR3 comprises 14 residues. V gave up 3 bases and J gave up 5 bases; unmatched junction bases: 3. CDR3 bases: TGTGCCAGTAGTATGACAGGGGGCAGGACTGAAGCTTTCTTT. Translating it yields CASSMTGGRTEAFF.

The chain recombines TRBV9 with TRBJ2-2; maybe TRBD1 (6 bases). Germline loops: CDR1 SGDLS, CDR2 YYNGEE. V was clipped by 0 bases and J by 3 bases, with 12 bases between them. This CDR3 comprises 16 residues. The CDR3 is CASSVAGTLHTGELFF. The CDR3, as DNA: TGTGCCAGCAGCGTAGCCGGGACACTACACACCGGGGAGCTGTTTTTT.

This chain links TRBV7-8 with TRBJ2-1, with 11 bases identical to TRBD2. The V gene end was trimmed by 5 bases and the J gene end by 4 bases; junction bases not matched to a gene: 7. Germline lookup yields CDR1 SGHVS and CDR2 FQNEAQ. The CDR3 is made up of 16 amino acids. CDR3 sequence (DNA): TGTGCCAGCAGCCGACGCCCTAGCGGGGGGTACAATGAGCAGTTCTTC. Translated: CASSRRPSGGYNEQFF. Using reference TRBV7-8 and TRBJ2-1 for the parts outside the CDR3, the full variable domain is GAGVSQSPRYKVAKRGQDVALRCDPISGHVSLFWYQQALGQGPEFLTYFQNEAQLDKSGLPSDRFFAERPEGSVSTLKIQRTQQEDSAVYLCASSRRPSGGYNEQFFGPGTRLTVL.

V and J are TRBV20-1 and TRBJ2-7; 8 bases fit TRBD2. Trimming removed 3 bases from V and 4 bases from J; junction bases left unmatched: 5. This CDR3 region has 13 residues. Germline lookup yields CDR1 DFQATT and CDR2 SNEGSKA (reference sequence). CDR3 in DNA: TGCAGTGCTAGTAACGGGAGGGTGTACGAGCAGTACTTC. Translated, it gives CSASNGRVYEQYF.

V gene TRBV5-1 combines with J gene TRBJ2-5, with D possibly matching TRBD1 (6 bases). V was clipped by 0 bases and J by 1 base, with 16 bases between them. The CDR3 is made up of 17 amino acids. Looked up from germline, CDR1 is SGHRS and CDR2 is YFSETQ. CDR3: CASSLGVGRRGQETQYF. As DNA, the CDR3 is TGCGCCAGCAGCTTGGGAGTCGGTCGCAGGGGCCAAGAGACCCAGTACTTC.

The CDR3 DNA follows: TGTGCCAGCAGCGCCCGGGACAGGGCGGGTGAGCAGTTCTTC. This sequence encodes CASSARDRAGEQFF. This chain joins TRBV5-6 and TRBJ2-1, with 9 bases fitting TRBD1. Germline trimming cut 4 bases from V and 9 bases from J; bases unmatched to any gene: 8. The germline V gene encodes CDR1 SGHDT and CDR2 YYEEEE. This CDR3 has 14 residues.

The genes are TRBV4-1 and TRBJ1-1; a possible D gene is TRBD1 (5 bases). The ends were cut back, 1 base at V and 2 bases at J, with 11 bases in the middle. Per germline, CDR1 MGHRA and CDR2 YSYEKL. The CDR3 has 15 amino acids. CDR3 DNA: TGCGCCAGCAGCCAAGGGCTAGGGGCAAACACTGAAGCTTTCTTT. It specifies CASSQGLGANTEAFF.

The chain uses TRBV7-3 and TRBJ2-2; TRBD2 aligns across 9 bases. In germline, CDR1 is SGHTA, CDR2 FQGTGA. The CDR3 totals 15 residues. Trimming at V came to 1 base and at J to 6 bases, leaving 3 bases not matched to a gene. CDR3 bases: TGTGCCAGCAGCTTAATGACTAGCGGTTCCGGGGAGCTGTTTTTT. Translated: CASSLMTSGSGELFF.

V usage is TRBV5-4 and J usage is TRBJ2-3; 8 bases fit TRBD1. Germline V gene sequence: CDR1 SGHNT, CDR2 YYREEE (reference sequence). There are 15 residues in the CDR3. V lost 2 bases to trimming and J lost 3 bases; unmatched junction nucleotides: 5. The chain's CDR3 is CASSFGTGITDTQYF. CDR3 nucleotides: TGTGCCAGCAGCTTTGGGACAGGCATTACAGATACGCAGTATTTT.

This chain connects TRBV4-1 to TRBJ2-1, with 8 nucleotides matching TRBD2. The germline V gene encodes CDR1 MGHRA and CDR2 YSYEKL. This CDR3 comprises 17 residues. Trimming at V came to 5 bases and at J to 0 bases, leaving 9 bases not matched to a gene. CDR3 protein: CASSSLEAGGSYNEQFF. The CDR3 nucleotides are TGCGCCAGCAGCTCACTTGAGGCGGGGGGCTCCTACAATGAGCAGTTCTTC.

This clone occurred once. The rearrangement uses TRBV5-1 and TRBJ2-7; tentative D call: TRBD1 (5 bases). Trimming pared 3 bases from V and 3 bases from J, leaving 10 bases between. CDR3 length: 13 residues. Germline V gene lookup returns CDR1 SGHRS and CDR2 YFSETQ. CDR3 residues: CASSSTGVYEQYF. Written as DNA, the CDR3 is TGCGCCAGCAGCTCTACAGGCGTCTACGAGCAGTACTTC. Complete variable domain (other parts from reference TRBV5-1 and TRBJ2-7): KAGVTQTPRYLIKTRGQQVTLSCSPISGHRSVSWYQQTPGQGLQFLFEYFSETQRNKGNFPGRFSGRQFSNSRSEMNVSTLELGDSALYLCASSSTGVYEQYFGPGTRLTVT.

This clone appeared once. This chain joins TRBV3-1 (or the pseudogene TRBV3-2) and TRBJ2-5; D gene ambiguous. The V gene's germline CDR1 is LGHDT and CDR2 YNNKEL (reference sequence). The CDR3 is 12 amino acids. The V end lost 4 bases, the J end lost 2 bases, and 5 bases lay between the germline ends. The CDR3 DNA is TGTGCCAGCAGCCCGACTCAAGAGACCCAGTACTTC. This encodes CASSPTQETQYF.

The rearrangement links TRBV9 to TRBJ1-4, with TRBD1 as a possible D gene (6 bases). Trimming took 4 bases from V and 7 from J, leaving 17 bases between them. The CDR3 loop spans 15 amino acids. The V gene's germline CDR1 is SGDLS and CDR2 YYNGEE. The CDR3 loop is CASSKVGGVGEKLFF. In DNA form, the CDR3 reads TGTGCCAGCAGCAAAGTAGGGGGAGTAGGTGAAAAACTGTTTTTT.

The V gene is TRBV18, the J gene TRBJ1-1; TRBD1 might be the D (6 bases). V shed 4 bases and J shed 0 bases, with 9 bases lying between them. This CDR3 is 14 amino acids long. Germline V lookup: CDR1 KGHSH, CDR2 LQKENI. The CDR3 DNA follows: TGTGCCAGCTCACGGACAGACATGAACACTGAAGCTTTCTTT. As protein: CASSRTDMNTEAFF.

V and J are TRBV5-4 and TRBJ1-3; D not certain. The ends were cut back, 3 bases at V and 4 bases at J, with 11 bases in the middle. Looked up from germline, CDR1 is SGHNT and CDR2 is YYREEE (reference sequence). This CDR3 is 14 amino acids long. The CDR3 sequence: CASSSRDLGNTIYF. DNA of the CDR3: TGTGCCAGCAGCTCCCGGGATCTCGGAAACACCATATATTTT. The full variable domain, in which reference TRBV5-4 and TRBJ1-3 provide the parts outside the CDR3, is ETGVTQSPTHLIKTRGQQVTLRCSSQSGHNTVSWYQQALGQGPQFIFQYYREEENGRGNFPPRFSGLQFPNYSSELNVNALELDDSALYLCASSSRDLGNTIYFGEGSWLTVV.

The CDR3 DNA is TGTGCCAGCAGCCCTAGAGGACAGGGGGCGTATGAGCAGTACTTC. The encoded protein is CASSPRGQGAYEQYF. The V call is TRBV7-2, the J call TRBJ2-7, with 11 bases identical to TRBD1. V trimming: 5 bases; J trimming: 7 bases; junction bases outside the gene matches: 10. CDR3 length: 15 amino acids. Germline V CDR1 and CDR2: SGHTA, FQGNSA.

This clone was found once. This rearrangement joins TRBV12-3 or TRBV12-4 to TRBJ1-2; D unresolved. V lost 6 bases to trimming and J lost 5 bases, with 13 bases between them. CDR3 size: 13 residues. Here the CDR3 DNA reads TGTGCCAGCAGCGCCCGGCGGGTGTATGGCTACACCTTC. Translation gives CASSARRVYGYTF.

This clone appeared a few times. V usage is TRBV28 and J usage is TRBJ1-2, with 9 bases identical to TRBD1. Germline assignment: CDR1 MDHEN and CDR2 SYDVKM. The CDR3 has 14 residues. V shed 6 bases and J 4 bases; nucleotides not matched to a gene: 6. CDR3: CASSRTGETYGYTF. DNA for the CDR3: TGTGCCAGCAGCAGGACAGGGGAAACCTATGGCTACACCTTC.

This clone was picked up one time. The rearrangement joins TRBV7-6 to TRBJ1-5; D is ambiguous. Trimming pared 3 bases from V and 2 bases from J, leaving 17 bases between. The CDR3 runs 17 residues. Per the germline V gene, CDR1 is SGHVS and CDR2 is FNYEAQ. Written as DNA, the CDR3 is TGTGCCAGCAGCTTGGGCCGGTCGGGGAGCGGCAATCAGCCCCAGCATTTT. It yields the protein CASSLGRSGSGNQPQHF.

This chain links TRBV14 with TRBJ1-3; D not resolved. V dropped 1 base and J dropped 0 bases, with 7 bases sitting between them. Germline CDR1 SGHDN, CDR2 FVKESK. This CDR3 has 15 residues. CDR3 nucleotide sequence: TGTGCCAGCAGCCAAGTAGCTAACTCTGGAAACACCATATATTTT. Translating gives CASSQVANSGNTIYF.

The V gene is TRBV7-3, the J gene TRBJ2-7; 7 nucleotides match TRBD2. Germline assignment: CDR1 SGHTA and CDR2 FQGTGA. The junction had 9 bases not matched to a gene; V was cut back by 2 bases and J by 5 bases. CDR3 size: 15 residues. For the CDR3, the DNA is TGTGCCAGCAGCTTAGCCGGGGTAGCGGGCGACGAGCAGTACTTC. Translating gives CASSLAGVAGDEQYF.

V usage is TRBV27 and J usage is TRBJ1-2; TRBD1 matches at 8 bases. Germline V lookup: CDR1 MNHEY, CDR2 SMNVEV (reference sequence). The CDR3 is 15 residues long. J gave up 5 bases and V 5 bases, and 10 bases lay outside the gene matches. The CDR3 protein is CASSQMTGAHYGYTF. DNA of the CDR3: TGTGCCAGCAGTCAAATGACAGGGGCCCATTATGGCTACACCTTC.

As for this clone: Additional DNA sequences in this sample encode the identical CDR3. This chain links TRBV30 with TRBJ2-7; 9 nucleotides agree with TRBD2. This CDR3 has 13 amino acids. Trimming took 0 bases from V and 6 from J; bases not matched to a gene: 3. Germline V gene data show CDR1 as GTSNPN and CDR2 as SVGIG (reference sequence). In DNA form, the CDR3 reads TGTGCCTGGAGTGTACGGCGGGGGGGCGAGCAGTACTTC. Amino acids: CAWSVRRGGEQYF.

J is TRBJ1-4 and V is TRBV7-9; unclear D gene. V gave up 1 base and J gave up 5 bases, with 8 bases separating them. Germline V gene sequence: CDR1 SEHNR, CDR2 FQNEAQ (reference sequence). This CDR3 has 14 amino acids. As DNA, the CDR3 is TGTGCCAGCAGCTTAGTGCCGCGAAATGAAAAACTGTTTTTT. Protein: CASSLVPRNEKLFF.

The gene calls are TRBV7-3 and TRBJ1-6; 7 nucleotides align to TRBD1. The length of the CDR3 is 15 residues. J was trimmed by 7 bases and V by 2 bases; bases with no gene match: 5. CDR1 and CDR2 from the germline V gene are SGHTA and FQGTGA. The CDR3 reads CASSLQGDKNSPLHF. CDR3 bases: TGTGCCAGCAGCTTACAGGGGGATAAGAATTCACCCCTCCACTTT.

J is TRBJ1-2 and V is TRBV5-1; maybe TRBD1 (5 bases). Germline-derived CDR1 and CDR2 are SGHRS and YFSETQ. V was cut by 0 bases and J by 0 bases, with 12 bases left in between. The CDR3 runs 16 residues. CDR3 sequence (DNA): TGCGCCAGCAGCTTGGGCGGGACGCCGACTAACTATGGCTACACCTTC. It is translated as CASSLGGTPTNYGYTF.